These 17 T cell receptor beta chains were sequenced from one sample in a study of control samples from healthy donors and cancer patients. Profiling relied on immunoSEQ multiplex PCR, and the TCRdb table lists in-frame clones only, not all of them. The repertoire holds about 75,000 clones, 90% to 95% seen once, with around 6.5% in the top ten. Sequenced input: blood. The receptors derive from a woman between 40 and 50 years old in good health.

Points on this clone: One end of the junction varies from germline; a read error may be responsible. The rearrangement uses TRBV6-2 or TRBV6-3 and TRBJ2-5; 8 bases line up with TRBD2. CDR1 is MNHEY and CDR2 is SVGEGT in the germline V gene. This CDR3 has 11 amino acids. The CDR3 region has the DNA TGTGCCAGCAGTTACGGCGGCGGGGGGAACTTC. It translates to CASSYGGGGNF.

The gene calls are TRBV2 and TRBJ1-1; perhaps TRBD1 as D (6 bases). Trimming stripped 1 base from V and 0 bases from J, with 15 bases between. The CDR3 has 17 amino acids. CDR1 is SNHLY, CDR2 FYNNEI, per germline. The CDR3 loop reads CASSEVVYRDLNTEAFF. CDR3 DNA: TGTGCCAGCAGTGAAGTAGTATACAGGGACTTGAACACTGAAGCTTTCTTT.

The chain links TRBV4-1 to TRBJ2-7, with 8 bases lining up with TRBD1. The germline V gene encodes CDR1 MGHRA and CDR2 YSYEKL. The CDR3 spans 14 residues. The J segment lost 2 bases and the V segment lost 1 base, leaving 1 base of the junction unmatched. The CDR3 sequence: CASSQGTGTYEQYF. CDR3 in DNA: TGCGCCAGCAGCCAAGGGACAGGGACCTACGAGCAGTACTTC.

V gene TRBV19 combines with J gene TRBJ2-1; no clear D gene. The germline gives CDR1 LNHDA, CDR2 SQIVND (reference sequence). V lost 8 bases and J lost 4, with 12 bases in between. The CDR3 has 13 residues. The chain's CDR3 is CASSAARYNEQFF. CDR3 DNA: TGTGCCAGTTCGGCGGCTCGATACAATGAGCAGTTCTTC.

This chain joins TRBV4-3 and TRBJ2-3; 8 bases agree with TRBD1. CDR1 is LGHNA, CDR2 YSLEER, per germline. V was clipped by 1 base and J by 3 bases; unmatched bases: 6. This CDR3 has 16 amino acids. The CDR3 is CASSQATGGLTDTQYF. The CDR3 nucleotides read TGCGCCAGCAGCCAAGCAACAGGGGGTTTAACAGATACGCAGTATTTT.

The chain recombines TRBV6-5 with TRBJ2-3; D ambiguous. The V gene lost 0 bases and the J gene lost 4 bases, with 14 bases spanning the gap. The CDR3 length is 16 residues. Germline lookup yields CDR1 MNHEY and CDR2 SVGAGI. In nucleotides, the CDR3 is TGTGCCAGCAGTTACTCTGGCCAGGTTCGTTCAGATACGCAGTATTTT. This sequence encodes CASSYSGQVRSDTQYF.

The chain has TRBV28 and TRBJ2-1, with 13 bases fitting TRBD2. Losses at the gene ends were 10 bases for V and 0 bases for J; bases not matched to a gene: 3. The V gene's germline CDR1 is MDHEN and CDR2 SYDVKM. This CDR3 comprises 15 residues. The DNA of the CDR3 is TGTGCCACAAGACTAGCGGGGGGCTCCTACAATGAGCAGTTCTTC. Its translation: CATRLAGGSYNEQFF.

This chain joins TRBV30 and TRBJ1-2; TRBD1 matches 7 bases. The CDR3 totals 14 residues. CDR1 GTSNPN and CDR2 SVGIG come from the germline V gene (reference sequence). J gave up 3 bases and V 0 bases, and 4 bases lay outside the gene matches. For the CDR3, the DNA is TGTGCCTGGAGTGTACAGACAGGGCACTATGGCTACACCTTC. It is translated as CAWSVQTGHYGYTF.

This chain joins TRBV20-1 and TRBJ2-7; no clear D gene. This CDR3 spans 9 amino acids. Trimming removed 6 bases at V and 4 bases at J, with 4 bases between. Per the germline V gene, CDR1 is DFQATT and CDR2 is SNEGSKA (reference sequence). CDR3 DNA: TGCAGTGCCGGGTACGAGCAGTACTTC. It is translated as CSAGYEQYF.

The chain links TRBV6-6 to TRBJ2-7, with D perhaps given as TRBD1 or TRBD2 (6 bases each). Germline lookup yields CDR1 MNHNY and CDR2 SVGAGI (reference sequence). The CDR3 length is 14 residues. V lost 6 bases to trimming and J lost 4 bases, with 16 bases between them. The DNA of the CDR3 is TGTGCCAGCAGCCATAGCGGAGGGGGATACGAGCAGTACTTC. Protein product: CASSHSGGGYEQYF.

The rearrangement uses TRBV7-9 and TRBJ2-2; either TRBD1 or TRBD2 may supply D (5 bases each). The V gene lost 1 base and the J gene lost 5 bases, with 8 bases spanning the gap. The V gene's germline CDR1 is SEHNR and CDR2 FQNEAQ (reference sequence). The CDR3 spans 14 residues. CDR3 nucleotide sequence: TGTGCCAGCAGCTTAGTCGGGGCAACCGGGGAGCTGTTTTTT. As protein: CASSLVGATGELFF.

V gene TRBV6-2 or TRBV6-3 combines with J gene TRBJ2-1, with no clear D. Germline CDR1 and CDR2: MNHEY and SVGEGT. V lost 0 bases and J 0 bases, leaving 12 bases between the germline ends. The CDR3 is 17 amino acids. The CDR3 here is CASSYSGGLPSYNEQFF. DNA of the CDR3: TGTGCCAGCAGTTACTCGGGCGGTCTTCCCTCCTACAATGAGCAGTTCTTC.

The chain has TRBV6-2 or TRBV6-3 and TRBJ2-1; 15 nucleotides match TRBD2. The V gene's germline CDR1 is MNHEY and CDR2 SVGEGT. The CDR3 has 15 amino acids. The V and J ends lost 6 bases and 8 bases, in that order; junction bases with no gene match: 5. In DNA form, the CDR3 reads TGTGCCAGCAGCCATGGACTAGCGGGGGGGGATGAGCAGTTCTTC. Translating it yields CASSHGLAGGDEQFF.

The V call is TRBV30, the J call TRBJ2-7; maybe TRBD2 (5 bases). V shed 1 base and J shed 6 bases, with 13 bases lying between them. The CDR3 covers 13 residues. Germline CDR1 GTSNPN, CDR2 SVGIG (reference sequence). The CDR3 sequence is CAWSGFGEGEQYF. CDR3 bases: TGTGCCTGGAGTGGGTTCGGGGAAGGCGAGCAGTACTTC. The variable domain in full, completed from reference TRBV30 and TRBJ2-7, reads SQTIHQWPATLVQPVGSPLSLECTVEGTSNPNLYWYRQAAGRGLQLLFYSVGIGQISSEVPQNLSASRPQDRQFILSSKKLLLSDSGFYLCAWSGFGEGEQYFGPGTRLTVT.

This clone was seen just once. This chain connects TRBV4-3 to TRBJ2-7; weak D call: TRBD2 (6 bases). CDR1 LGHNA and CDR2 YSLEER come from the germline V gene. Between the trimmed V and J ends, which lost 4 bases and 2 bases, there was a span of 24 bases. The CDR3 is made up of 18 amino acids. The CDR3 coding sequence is TGCGCCAGCAGCCGCACGTATCGGGAGTCTCCTAGCCCCTACGAGCAGTACTTC. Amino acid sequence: CASSRTYRESPSPYEQYF.

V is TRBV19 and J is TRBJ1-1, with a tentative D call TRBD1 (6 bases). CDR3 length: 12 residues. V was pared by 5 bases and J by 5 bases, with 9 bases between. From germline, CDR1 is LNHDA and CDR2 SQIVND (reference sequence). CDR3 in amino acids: CASSSRGTEAFF. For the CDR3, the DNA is TGTGCCAGTAGTTCAAGGGGGACTGAAGCTTTCTTT.

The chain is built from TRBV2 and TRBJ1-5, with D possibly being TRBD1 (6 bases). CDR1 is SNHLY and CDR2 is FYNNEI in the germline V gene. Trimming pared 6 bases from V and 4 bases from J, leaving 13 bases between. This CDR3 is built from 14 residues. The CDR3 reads CASRSLTGNQPQHF. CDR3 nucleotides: TGTGCCAGCAGGTCCTTGACAGGAAATCAGCCCCAGCATTTT.